This TCR beta chain was identified in a study of shared clonotypes between healthy human individuals. Overall study results and limits: A generally larger estimated richness was seen in naive subsets than in memory subsets. The naive CD4 repertoires of several donors were compared, and around 5% of clonotypes were shared. Lower generation probabilities were found for non-shared clonotypes than for those shared by all four donors.

200 to 250 ng DNA, 30,000 to 35,000 T cell genomes, went into each sorted-subset replicate PCR. Some clones are missing from TCRdb's copy, which holds only in-frame ones; the method was immunoSEQ multiplex PCR. The table lists some 2,100,000 clones, roughly 91% of them singletons, with more than 1.5% in the top ten. CD45RO-negative CD8 cells positively selected for CCR7 made up the naive population, which excluded terminally differentiated effector memory CD45RA+ cells. As regards this clone: The antigen is not known.

Germline trimming cut 0 bases from V and 6 bases from J; bases unmatched to any gene: 7. The germline CDR1 and CDR2 sequences are LGHNA and YSLEER. CDR3 length: 16 amino acids. The TCR sequence derives from a man in his late teens or twenties in good health. Some clones in this sample may be carry-over from other donors' samples. The chain joins TRBV4-3 to TRBJ2-3, with 9 bases lining up with TRBD2. Sequenced input: naive CD8+ T cells from PBMCs. CDR3 nucleotide sequence: TGCGCCAGCAGCCAAGATCGAAGCGGGAGGCTGGATACGCAGTATTTT. This codes for CASSQDRSGRLDTQYF.